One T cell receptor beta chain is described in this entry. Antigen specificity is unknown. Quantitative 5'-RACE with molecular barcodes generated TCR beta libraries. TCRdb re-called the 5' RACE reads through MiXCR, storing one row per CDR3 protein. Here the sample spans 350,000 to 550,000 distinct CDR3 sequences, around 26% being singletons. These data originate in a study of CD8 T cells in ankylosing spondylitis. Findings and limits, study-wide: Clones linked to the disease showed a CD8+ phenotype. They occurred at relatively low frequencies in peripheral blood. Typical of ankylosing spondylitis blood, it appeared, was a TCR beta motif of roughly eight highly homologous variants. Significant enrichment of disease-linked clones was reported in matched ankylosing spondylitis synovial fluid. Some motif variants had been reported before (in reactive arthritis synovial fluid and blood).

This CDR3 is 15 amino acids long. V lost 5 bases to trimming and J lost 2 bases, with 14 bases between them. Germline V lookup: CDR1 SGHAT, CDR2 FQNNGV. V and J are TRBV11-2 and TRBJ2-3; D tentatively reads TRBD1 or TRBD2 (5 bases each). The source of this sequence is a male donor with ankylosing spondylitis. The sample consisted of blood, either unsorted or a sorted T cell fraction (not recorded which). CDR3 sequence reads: CASSRRGDDTDTQYF. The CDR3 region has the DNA TGTGCCAGCAGCCGAAGAGGGGATGACACAGATACGCAGTATTTT.